A single TCR beta chain is shown here with its context. The J segment lost 6 bases and the V segment lost 4 bases, leaving 5 bases of the junction unmatched. Germline CDR1 reads SGHDN; CDR2 reads FVKESK. The CDR3 sequence is 14 residues long. The data derive from a study of blood T cell repertoires in COVID-19. This table comes from immunoSEQ multiplex PCR, and its TCRdb copy is limited to in-frame clones, with some not included. This table holds over 85,000 clones, less than 90% found once. This clonotype was sampled from a man in his sixties with acute or convalescent COVID-19. The chain recombines TRBV14 with TRBJ1-5, with TRBD1 matching over 8 bases. The sequenced sample consisted of peripheral blood. The CDR3 protein is CASSLGQGGQPQHF. CDR3 DNA: TGTGCCAGCAGCCTCGGACAGGGCGGTCAGCCCCAGCATTTT. The full variable domain, in which reference TRBV14 and TRBJ1-5 provide the parts outside the CDR3, is EAGVTQFPSHSVIEKGQTVTLRCDPISGHDNLYWYRRVMGKEIKFLLHFVKESKQDESGMPNNRFLAERTGGTYSTLKVQPAELEDSGVYFCASSLGQGGQPQHFGDGTRLSIL.